These 22 T cell receptor beta chains were sequenced from one sample in a study of beta chain features in type 1 diabetes. Sequenced material consisted of expressed TCRB transcripts (all of the isolated RNA was reverse transcribed). The repertoire was sequenced with immunoSEQ multiplex PCR; TCRdb's copy has only in-frame clones and lacks some. The table has about 160,000 clones, around 7.9% seen once. Study observations and caveats: Shorter TCRB CDR3s, moderately but significantly so, marked every one of the four CD4+ subsets in Type 1 diabetes patients.

For these receptors, no antigen is known. Specimen: central memory CD4+ T cells from blood. The receptors originated from a man between 18 and 29 years old with type 1 diabetes.

The rearrangement uses TRBV7-8 and TRBJ2-2; a possible D gene is TRBD1 (6 bases). CDR3 size: 15 residues. V lost 2 bases and J lost 7, with 14 bases in between. Germline lookup yields CDR1 SGHVS and CDR2 FQNEAQ. The CDR3 DNA follows: TGTGCCAGCAGCTTACATCACAGGGCAGGCGGGGAGCTGTTTTTT. Protein: CASSLHHRAGGELFF.

V usage is TRBV5-6 and J usage is TRBJ1-4; 8 bases match TRBD1. This CDR3 has 18 residues. Germline CDR1 SGHDT, CDR2 YYEEEE. The V and J ends lost 2 bases and 5 bases, in that order; junction bases with no gene match: 14. CDR3 in amino acids: CASSLAGQARRKNEKLFF. CDR3 in DNA: TGTGCCAGCAGCTTAGCGGGACAGGCCCGAAGGAAGAATGAAAAACTGTTTTTT.

The J gene is TRBJ2-1, the V gene TRBV7-2; D not resolved. Germline lookup yields CDR1 SGHTA and CDR2 FQGNSA. The V end lost 9 bases, the J end lost 4 bases, and 19 bases lay between the germline ends. This CDR3 comprises 15 residues. CDR3 sequence: CASIAGVFAYNEQFF. The CDR3 DNA follows: TGTGCCAGTATAGCTGGAGTTTTTGCTTACAATGAGCAGTTCTTC.

The chain is built from TRBV28 and TRBJ1-4; no clear D. The CDR3 has 16 amino acids. Trimming stripped 4 bases from V and 4 bases from J, with 16 bases between. CDR1 and CDR2 from the germline V gene are MDHEN and SYDVKM. The CDR3 coding sequence is TGTGCCAGCAGTTCTCCGGGTGCGGGAAATAATGAAAAACTGTTTTTT. It encodes CASSSPGAGNNEKLFF.

The gene calls are TRBV20-1 and TRBJ1-2; D unresolved. From germline, CDR1 is DFQATT and CDR2 SNEGSKA (reference sequence). Trimming removed 5 bases at V and 2 bases at J, with 6 bases between. The CDR3 consists of 11 residues. The CDR3 coding sequence is TGCAGTGCTGGCCACAACTATGGCTACACCTTC. Residues: CSAGHNYGYTF.

V and J are TRBV25-1 and TRBJ2-3; D may be TRBD1 (5 bases). The V end lost 1 base, the J end lost 2 bases, and 13 bases lay between the germline ends. CDR3 length: 16 residues. CDR1 is MGHDK, CDR2 SYGVNS, per germline. CDR3: CASSEFGEGATDTQYF. In nucleotides, the CDR3 is TGTGCCAGCAGTGAATTTGGGGAAGGGGCCACAGATACGCAGTATTTT.

The table lists this clone with a few counts. The gene calls are TRBV6-6 and TRBJ1-6; D unresolved. CDR1 MNHNY and CDR2 SVGAGI come from the germline V gene (reference sequence). The CDR3 is made up of 15 amino acids. V gave up 5 bases and J gave up 10 bases, with 18 bases separating them. The CDR3 here is CASSPDLLASSPLHF. As DNA, the CDR3 is TGTGCCAGCAGTCCTGACCTCTTAGCCTCGTCACCCCTCCACTTT.

This clone was counted a single time. This rearrangement joins TRBV28 to TRBJ2-5, with D perhaps TRBD2 (6 bases). The ends were cut back, 11 bases at V and 6 bases at J, with 25 bases in the middle. The CDR3 extends over 15 amino acids. Germline CDR1 is MDHEN and CDR2 is SYDVKM. The CDR3 is CAFTNPLAGKKTQYF. DNA for the CDR3: TGTGCCTTCACCAATCCTTTGGCGGGGAAGAAGACCCAGTACTTC.

Notes on this clone: At one end, the junction sequence differs from germline, possibly due to a read error. V gene TRBV11-3 combines with J gene TRBJ1-1; 10 bases map to TRBD1. Germline CDR1 reads SGHNT; CDR2 reads YENEEA. CDR3 length equals 19 residues. In DNA, the CDR3 is TGTGCCAGCAGCTTAGAAAACACCGGGACAGGGGTTTTGAAGACTGAAGCTTTCTTT. Translation gives CASSLENTGTGVLKTEAFF.

As to this clone: Other DNA sequences in this specimen translate into the identical CDR3. The rearrangement joins TRBV18 to TRBJ1-1, with D possibly matching TRBD1 (6 bases). Germline CDR1 and CDR2: KGHSH and LQKENI. V shed 3 bases and J shed 3 bases, with 11 bases lying between them. This CDR3 has 14 amino acids. The CDR3 nucleotides are TGTGCCAGCTCACCTCCTGGACAGTACACTGAAGCTTTCTTT. It specifies CASSPPGQYTEAFF. The full variable domain, its missing parts supplied by reference TRBV18 and TRBJ1-1, is NAGVMQNPRHLVRRRGQEARLRCSPMKGHSHVYWYRQLPEEGLKFMVYLQKENIIDESGMPKERFSAEFPKEGPSILRIQQVVRGDSAAYFCASSPPGQYTEAFFGQGTRLTVV.

V is TRBV4-3 and J is TRBJ2-3, with D possibly matching TRBD2 (6 bases). V lost 4 bases to trimming and J lost 5 bases, with 16 bases between them. The length of the CDR3 is 15 residues. The germline gives CDR1 LGHNA, CDR2 YSLEER. The CDR3 region is CASSPSPGDGDTQYF. The CDR3 DNA follows: TGCGCCAGCAGCCCATCCCCGGGGGATGGAGATACGCAGTATTTT.

This clone was recorded a few times. The chain recombines TRBV30 with TRBJ1-4; D is ambiguous. Trimming cost V 0 bases and J 3 bases, with 5 bases left between them. The CDR3 has 13 amino acids. CDR1 and CDR2 from the germline V gene are GTSNPN and SVGIG (reference sequence). CDR3 nucleotide sequence: TGTGCCTGGAGTGTACAGCCTAATGAAAAACTGTTTTTT. Translation gives CAWSVQPNEKLFF. Full variable domain (outside the CDR3, taken from reference TRBV30 and TRBJ1-4): SQTIHQWPATLVQPVGSPLSLECTVEGTSNPNLYWYRQAAGRGLQLLFYSVGIGQISSEVPQNLSASRPQDRQFILSSKKLLLSDSGFYLCAWSVQPNEKLFFGSGTQLSVL.

The V gene is TRBV4-1, the J gene TRBJ2-2; possibly TRBD2 for D (5 bases). Germline CDR1 MGHRA, CDR2 YSYEKL. V dropped 0 bases and J dropped 8 bases, with 13 bases sitting between them. The CDR3 has 15 residues. The CDR3 DNA sequence: TGCGCCAGCAGCCAAGATCGGGGAAGAGGAGGGGAGCTGTTTTTT. Amino acid sequence: CASSQDRGRGGELFF.

This clone came up a few times. The chain has TRBV30 and TRBJ2-2; D ambiguous. CDR3 size: 14 residues. V was cut by 0 bases and J by 1 base, with 6 bases left in between. Germline CDR1 GTSNPN, CDR2 SVGIG (reference sequence). DNA for the CDR3: TGTGCCTGGAGTGTAATCAGGAACACCGGGGAGCTGTTTTTT. As protein: CAWSVIRNTGELFF.

This clone was detected only a few times. This rearrangement joins TRBV27 to TRBJ1-1; a weak D match, TRBD1 (5 bases). The germline gives CDR1 MNHEY, CDR2 SMNVEV (reference sequence). This CDR3 spans 13 amino acids. V lost 5 bases and J 10 bases, leaving 17 bases between the germline ends. CDR3 in DNA: TGTGCCAGCAGTCCGGGCCCGGGGCGGGGAGCTTTCTTT. It encodes CASSPGPGRGAFF.

The chain is built from TRBV18 and TRBJ1-1; 8 nucleotides line up with TRBD1. CDR1 and CDR2 (germline): KGHSH, LQKENI. The CDR3 consists of 16 residues. The V segment lost 5 bases and the J segment 3 bases; nucleotides outside the gene matches: 11. CDR3 nucleotides: TGTGCCAGCTCAGTTTCCCAGGGGGCCATCTACACTGAAGCTTTCTTT. Translation: CASSVSQGAIYTEAFF. Supplemented by reference TRBV18 and TRBJ1-1, the full variable domain reads NAGVMQNPRHLVRRRGQEARLRCSPMKGHSHVYWYRQLPEEGLKFMVYLQKENIIDESGMPKERFSAEFPKEGPSILRIQQVVRGDSAAYFCASSVSQGAIYTEAFFGQGTRLTVV.

J is TRBJ1-6 and V is TRBV7-9, with D possibly being TRBD1 (5 bases). V lost 5 bases and J 10 bases, leaving 18 bases between the germline ends. The CDR3 contains 15 residues. Germline-derived CDR1 and CDR2 are SEHNR and FQNEAQ (reference sequence). CDR3 DNA sequence: TGTGCCAGCAGCCCACACCCGGACGGGGGGTCACCCCTCCACTTT. The encoded protein is CASSPHPDGGSPLHF.

The chain joins TRBV15 to TRBJ2-7; tentative D call: TRBD2 (6 bases). V dropped 3 bases and J dropped 11 bases, with 29 bases sitting between them. Germline CDR1 is LNHNV and CDR2 is YYDKDF (reference sequence). The length of the CDR3 is 17 residues. The CDR3 here is CATSSLLGGGRDRGKYF. CDR3 DNA: TGTGCCACCAGCAGCCTTCTGGGAGGCGGCAGAGACCGGGGGAAGTACTTC.

The V gene is TRBV30, the J gene TRBJ1-5; possibly TRBD1 for D (5 bases). This CDR3 contains 13 residues. The V end was cut by 0 bases, the J end by 6 bases, with 9 bases between. Germline V gene lookup returns CDR1 GTSNPN and CDR2 SVGIG (reference sequence). CDR3 sequence: CAWSVLGGQPQHF. DNA for the CDR3: TGTGCCTGGAGTGTACTGGGGGGTCAGCCCCAGCATTTT.

The chain joins TRBV9 to TRBJ2-5; no firm D call. V shed 4 bases and J shed 1 base, with 8 bases lying between them. CDR3 size: 13 residues. From germline, CDR1 is SGDLS and CDR2 YYNGEE. The CDR3 DNA is TGTGCCAGCAGCCCAGGTATCCAAGAGACCCAGTACTTC. It yields the protein CASSPGIQETQYF.

This clone turned up a few times. The rearrangement joins TRBV27 to TRBJ2-7, with TRBD1 identical over 7 bases. V shed 4 bases, J shed 4 bases, and the junction held 10 bases outside the gene matches. Germline V gene lookup returns CDR1 MNHEY and CDR2 SMNVEV (reference sequence). The CDR3 length is 15 residues. As DNA, the CDR3 is TGTGCCAGCAGTTCCCCCGGGACAGCCCTTTACGAGCAGTACTTC. Residues: CASSSPGTALYEQYF.

Concerning this clone itself: Other DNA sequences in this specimen translate into the identical CDR3. The chain uses TRBV30 and TRBJ1-5, with D hard to call. V lost 1 base and J lost 2, with 6 bases in between. Germline CDR1 GTSNPN, CDR2 SVGIG (reference sequence). This CDR3 has 13 amino acids. In DNA form, the CDR3 reads TGTGCCTGGAGTGCAGGCGGCAATCAGCCCCAGCATTTT. Residues: CAWSAGGNQPQHF.